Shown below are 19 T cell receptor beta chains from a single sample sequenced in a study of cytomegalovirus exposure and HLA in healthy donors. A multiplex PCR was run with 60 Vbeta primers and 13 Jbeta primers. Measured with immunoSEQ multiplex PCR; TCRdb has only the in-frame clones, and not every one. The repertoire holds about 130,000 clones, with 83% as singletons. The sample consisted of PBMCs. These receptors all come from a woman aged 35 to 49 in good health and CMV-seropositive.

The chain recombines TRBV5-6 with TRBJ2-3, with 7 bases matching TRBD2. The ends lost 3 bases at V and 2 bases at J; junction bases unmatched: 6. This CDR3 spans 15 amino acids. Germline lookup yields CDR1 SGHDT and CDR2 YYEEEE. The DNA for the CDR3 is TGTGCCAGCAGCTATCGACTAGCCGCCACAGATACGCAGTATTTT. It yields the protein CASSYRLAATDTQYF.

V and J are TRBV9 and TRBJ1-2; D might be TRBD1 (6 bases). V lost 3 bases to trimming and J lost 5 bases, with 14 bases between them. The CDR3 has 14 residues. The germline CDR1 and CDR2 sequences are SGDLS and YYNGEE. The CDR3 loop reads CASSAGQISYGYTF. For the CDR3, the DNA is TGTGCCAGCAGCGCCGGACAGATAAGTTATGGCTACACCTTC.

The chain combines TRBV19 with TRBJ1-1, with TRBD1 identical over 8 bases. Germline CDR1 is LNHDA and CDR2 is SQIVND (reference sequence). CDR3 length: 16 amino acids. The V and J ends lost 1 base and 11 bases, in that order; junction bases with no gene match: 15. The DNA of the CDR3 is TGTGCCAGTAGTATAGCTCTTTCCCTTAGGACAGGGAAGGCTTTCTTT. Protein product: CASSIALSLRTGKAFF.

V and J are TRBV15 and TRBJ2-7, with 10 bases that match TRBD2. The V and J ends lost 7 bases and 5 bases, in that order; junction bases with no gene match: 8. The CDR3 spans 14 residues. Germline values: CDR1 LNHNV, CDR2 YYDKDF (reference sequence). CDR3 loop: CATTASGSPHEQYF. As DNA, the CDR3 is TGTGCCACCACTGCTAGCGGGAGCCCCCACGAGCAGTACTTC.

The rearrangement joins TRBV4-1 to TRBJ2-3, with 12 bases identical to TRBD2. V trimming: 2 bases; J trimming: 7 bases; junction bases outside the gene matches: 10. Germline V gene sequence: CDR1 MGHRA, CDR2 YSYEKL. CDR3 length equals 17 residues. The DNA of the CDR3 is TGCGCCAGCAGCCAATTGAGACTAGCGGGAGAAATGTATACGCAGTATTTT. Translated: CASSQLRLAGEMYTQYF.

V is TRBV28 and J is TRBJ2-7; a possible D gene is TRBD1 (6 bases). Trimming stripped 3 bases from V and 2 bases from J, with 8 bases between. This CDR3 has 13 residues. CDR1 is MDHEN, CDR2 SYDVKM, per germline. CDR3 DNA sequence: TGTGCCAGCAGTTTTGGGGGCACCTACGAGCAGTACTTC. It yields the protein CASSFGGTYEQYF. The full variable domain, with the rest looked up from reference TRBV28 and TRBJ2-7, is DVKVTQSSRYLVKRTGEKVFLECVQDMDHENMFWYRQDPGLGLRLIYFSYDVKMKEKGDIPEGYSVSREKKERFSLILESASTNQTSMYLCASSFGGTYEQYFGPGTRLTVT.

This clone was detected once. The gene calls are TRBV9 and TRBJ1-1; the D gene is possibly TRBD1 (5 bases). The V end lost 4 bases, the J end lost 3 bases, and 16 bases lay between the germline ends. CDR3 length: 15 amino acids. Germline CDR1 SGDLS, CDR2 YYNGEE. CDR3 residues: CASSPDGGVDTEAFF. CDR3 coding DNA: TGTGCCAGCAGCCCCGACGGGGGGGTTGACACTGAAGCTTTCTTT.

CDR3 amino acids: CASSARISGYEQYF. As DNA, the CDR3 is TGTGCCAGCAGCGCACGTATCTCAGGGTACGAGCAGTACTTC. J is TRBJ2-7 and V is TRBV9; weak D call: TRBD1 (5 bases). V shed 3 bases and J shed 4 bases, with 14 bases lying between them. Germline assignment: CDR1 SGDLS and CDR2 YYNGEE. The CDR3 spans 14 residues.

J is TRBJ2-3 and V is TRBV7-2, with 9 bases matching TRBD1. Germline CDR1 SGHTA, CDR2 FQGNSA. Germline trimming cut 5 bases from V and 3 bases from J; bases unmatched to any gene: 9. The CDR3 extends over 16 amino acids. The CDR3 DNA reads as TGTGCCAGCAGCCGGGGACAGGGCGGTTTTACAGATACGCAGTATTTT. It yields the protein CASSRGQGGFTDTQYF.

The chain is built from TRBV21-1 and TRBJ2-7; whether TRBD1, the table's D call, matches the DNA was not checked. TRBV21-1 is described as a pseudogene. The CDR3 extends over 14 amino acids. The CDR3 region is CASSKTGGFHEQYF. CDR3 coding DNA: TGTGCCAGCAGCAAGACAGGGGGCTTCCACGAGCAGTACTTC.

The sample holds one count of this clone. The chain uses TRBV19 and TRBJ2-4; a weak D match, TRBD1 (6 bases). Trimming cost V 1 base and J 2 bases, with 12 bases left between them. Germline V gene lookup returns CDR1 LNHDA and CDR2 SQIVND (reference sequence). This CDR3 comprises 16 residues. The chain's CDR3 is CASSIGADRSKNIQYF. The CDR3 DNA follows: TGTGCCAGTAGTATAGGGGCTGACAGGTCCAAAAACATTCAGTACTTC.

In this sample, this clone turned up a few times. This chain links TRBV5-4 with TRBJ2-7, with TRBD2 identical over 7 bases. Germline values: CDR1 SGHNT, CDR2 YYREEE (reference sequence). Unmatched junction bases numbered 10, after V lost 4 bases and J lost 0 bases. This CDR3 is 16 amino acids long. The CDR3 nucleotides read TGTGCCAGCAGCGGGACTATCGGACTTAGCTCCTACGAGCAGTACTTC. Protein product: CASSGTIGLSSYEQYF.

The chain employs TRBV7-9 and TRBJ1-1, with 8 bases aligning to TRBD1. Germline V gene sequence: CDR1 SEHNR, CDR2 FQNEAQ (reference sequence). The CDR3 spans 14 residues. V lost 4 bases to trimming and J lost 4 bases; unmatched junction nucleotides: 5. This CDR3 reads CASSSDRGTTEAFF. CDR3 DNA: TGTGCCAGCAGCTCCGACAGGGGAACCACTGAAGCTTTCTTT.

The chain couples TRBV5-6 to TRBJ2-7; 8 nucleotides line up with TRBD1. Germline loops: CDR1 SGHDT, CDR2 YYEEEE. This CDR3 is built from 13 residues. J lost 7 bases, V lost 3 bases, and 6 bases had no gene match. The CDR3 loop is CASSSRGLREQYF. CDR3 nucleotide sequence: TGTGCCAGCAGCTCCAGGGGGCTACGGGAGCAGTACTTC.

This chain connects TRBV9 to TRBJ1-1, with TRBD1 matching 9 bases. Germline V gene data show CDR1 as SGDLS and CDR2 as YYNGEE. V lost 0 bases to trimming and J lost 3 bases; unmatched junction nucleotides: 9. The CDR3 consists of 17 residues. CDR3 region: CASSVDLPDRGYTEAFF. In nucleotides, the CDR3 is TGTGCCAGCAGCGTAGACCTCCCGGACAGGGGTTACACTGAAGCTTTCTTT.

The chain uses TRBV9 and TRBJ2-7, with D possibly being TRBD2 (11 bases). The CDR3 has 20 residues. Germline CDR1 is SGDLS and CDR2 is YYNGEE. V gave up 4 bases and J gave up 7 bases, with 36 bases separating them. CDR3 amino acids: CASSPTGQGVTSGSPGEQYF. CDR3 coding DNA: TGTGCCAGCAGCCCGACTGGACAGGGGGTAACTAGCGGGAGCCCGGGGGAGCAGTACTTC.

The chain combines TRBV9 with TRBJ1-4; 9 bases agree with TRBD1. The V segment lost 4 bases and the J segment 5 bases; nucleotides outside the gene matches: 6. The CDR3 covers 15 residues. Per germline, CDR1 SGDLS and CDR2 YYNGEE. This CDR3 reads CASSSRQGVNEKLFF. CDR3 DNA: TGTGCCAGCAGCTCGCGACAGGGGGTGAATGAAAAACTGTTTTTT.

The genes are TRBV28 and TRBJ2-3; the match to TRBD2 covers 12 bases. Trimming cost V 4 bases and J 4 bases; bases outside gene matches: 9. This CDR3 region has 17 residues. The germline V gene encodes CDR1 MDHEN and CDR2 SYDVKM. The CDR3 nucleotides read TGTGCCAGCAGTTATCCGGGACTAGCGGGCCCTCCAGATACGCAGTATTTT. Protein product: CASSYPGLAGPPDTQYF.

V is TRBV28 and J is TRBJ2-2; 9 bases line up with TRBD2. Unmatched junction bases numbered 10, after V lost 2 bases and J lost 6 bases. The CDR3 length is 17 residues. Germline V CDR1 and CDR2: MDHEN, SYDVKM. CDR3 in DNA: TGTGCCAGCAGTTTAAGGCCAGGACTAGCGATATCCGGGGAGCTGTTTTTT. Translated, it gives CASSLRPGLAISGELFF.